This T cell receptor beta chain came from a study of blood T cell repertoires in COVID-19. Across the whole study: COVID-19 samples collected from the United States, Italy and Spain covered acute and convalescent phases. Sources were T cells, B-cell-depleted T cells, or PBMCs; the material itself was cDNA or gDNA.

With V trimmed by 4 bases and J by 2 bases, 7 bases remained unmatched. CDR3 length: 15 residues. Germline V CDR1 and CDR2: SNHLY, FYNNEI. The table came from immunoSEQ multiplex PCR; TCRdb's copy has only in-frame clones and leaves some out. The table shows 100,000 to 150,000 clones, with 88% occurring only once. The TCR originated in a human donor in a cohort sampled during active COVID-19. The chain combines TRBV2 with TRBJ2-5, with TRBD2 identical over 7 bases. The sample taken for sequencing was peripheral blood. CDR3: CASSVRGERQETQYF. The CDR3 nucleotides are TGTGCCAGCAGTGTACGGGGGGAAAGACAAGAGACCCAGTACTTC.